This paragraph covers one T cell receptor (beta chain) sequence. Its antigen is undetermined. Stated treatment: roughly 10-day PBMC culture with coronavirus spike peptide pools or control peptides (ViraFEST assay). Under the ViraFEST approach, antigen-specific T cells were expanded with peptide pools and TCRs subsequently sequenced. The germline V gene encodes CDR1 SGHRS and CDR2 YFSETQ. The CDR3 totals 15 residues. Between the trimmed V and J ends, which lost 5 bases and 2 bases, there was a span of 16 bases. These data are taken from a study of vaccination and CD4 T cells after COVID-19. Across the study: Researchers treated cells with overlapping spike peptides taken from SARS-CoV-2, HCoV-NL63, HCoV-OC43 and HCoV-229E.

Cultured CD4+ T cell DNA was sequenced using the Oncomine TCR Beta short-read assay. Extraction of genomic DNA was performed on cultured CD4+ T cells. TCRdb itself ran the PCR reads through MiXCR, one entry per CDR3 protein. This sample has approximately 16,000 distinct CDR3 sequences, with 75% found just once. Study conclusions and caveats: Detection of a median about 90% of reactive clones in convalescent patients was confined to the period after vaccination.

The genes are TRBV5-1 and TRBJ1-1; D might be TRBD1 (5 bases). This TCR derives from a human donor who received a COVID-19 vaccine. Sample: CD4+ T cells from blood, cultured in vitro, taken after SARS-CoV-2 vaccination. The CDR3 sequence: CASRPTGTHNTEAFF. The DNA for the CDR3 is TGCGCCAGCAGGCCGACCGGGACTCATAACACTGAAGCTTTCTTT.